This T cell receptor (beta chain) was captured by sequencing in a study of blood T cell repertoires in COVID-19. Participants came from about two dozen US areas, aged roughly 18 to 89 years. The CDR3 is 12 amino acids. The germline V gene encodes CDR1 MDHEN and CDR2 SYDVKM. Trimming stripped 7 bases from V and 4 bases from J, with 8 bases between. Assay used: immunoSEQ multiplex PCR; TCRdb lists only in-frame clones, some missing. The sample has some 350,000 clones; 75% to 90% are singletons. The sequence was obtained from a young man who had recovered from COVID-19. The chain joins TRBV28 to TRBJ1-5; a weak D match, TRBD1 (5 bases). The sequenced material came from PBMCs or T cells enriched from blood (not recorded which). DNA for the CDR3: TGTGCCAGCAACCCAGGGAATCAGCCCCAGCATTTT. This codes for CASNPGNQPQHF.